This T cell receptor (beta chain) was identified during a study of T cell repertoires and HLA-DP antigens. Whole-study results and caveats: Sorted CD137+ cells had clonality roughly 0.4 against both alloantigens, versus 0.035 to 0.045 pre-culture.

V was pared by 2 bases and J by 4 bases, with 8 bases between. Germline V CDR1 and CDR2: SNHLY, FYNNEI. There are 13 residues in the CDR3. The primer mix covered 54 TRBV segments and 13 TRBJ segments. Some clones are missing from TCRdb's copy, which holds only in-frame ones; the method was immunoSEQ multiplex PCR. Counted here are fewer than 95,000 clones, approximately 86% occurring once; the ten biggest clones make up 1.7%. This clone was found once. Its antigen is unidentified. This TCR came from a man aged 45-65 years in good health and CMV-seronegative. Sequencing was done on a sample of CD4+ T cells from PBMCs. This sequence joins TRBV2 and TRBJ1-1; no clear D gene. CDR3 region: CASSERVSTEAFF. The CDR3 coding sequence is TGTGCCAGCAGTGAACGGGTAAGCACTGAAGCTTTCTTT.